The 30 T cell receptor beta chains presented below share a single source sample, sequenced in a study of blood T cell repertoires in COVID-19. Produced via immunoSEQ multiplex PCR; TCRdb's table is partial and in-frame only. The sample carries more than 85,000 clones, around 80% recorded once. The sequenced sample consisted of peripheral blood. The receptor set was obtained from a man aged 80 or over with acute or convalescent COVID-19.

The J gene is TRBJ1-1, the V gene TRBV14; D gene unclear. CDR1 SGHDN and CDR2 FVKESK come from the germline V gene. This CDR3 is 13 amino acids long. The V end was cut by 3 bases, the J end by 1 base, with 6 bases between. The CDR3 region is CASSHLGNTEAFF. The CDR3 DNA reads TGTGCCAGCAGCCACCTAGGGAACACTGAAGCTTTCTTT.

DNA of the CDR3: TGTGCCAGCAGCCCAGACGGAGGGCGCAATTCACCCCTCCACTTT. It translates to CASSPDGGRNSPLHF. The gene calls are TRBV6-5 and TRBJ1-6; D is uncertain. The CDR3 is 15 amino acids. The germline V and J ends were trimmed by 6 bases and 7 bases, with 16 bases remaining between them. Germline values: CDR1 MNHEY, CDR2 SVGAGI.

The rearrangement uses TRBV11-2 and TRBJ2-1; TRBD2 matches at 12 bases. Germline-derived CDR1 and CDR2 are SGHAT and FQNNGV. Trimming cost V 5 bases and J 9 bases; bases outside gene matches: 8. The CDR3 has 15 amino acids. The CDR3 DNA follows: TGTGCCAGCAGCATCAGGACTAGCGGGATTTCTGAGCAGTTCTTC. Translated: CASSIRTSGISEQFF. The full variable domain, rest sourced from reference TRBV11-2 and TRBJ2-1, is EAGVAQSPRYKIIEKRQSVAFWCNPISGHATLYWYQQILGQGPKLLIQFQNNGVVDDSQLPKDRFSAERLKGVDSTLKIQPAKLEDSAVYLCASSIRTSGISEQFFGPGTRLTVL.

This chain connects TRBV4-3 to TRBJ1-6, with D possibly TRBD1 on 5 matching bases. CDR1 is LGHNA, CDR2 YSLEER, per germline. Trimming took 3 bases from V and 4 from J, leaving 10 bases between them. The CDR3 is 15 residues long. CDR3 sequence reads: CASSQEGRYNSPLHF. The DNA of the CDR3 is TGCGCCAGCAGCCAGGAGGGACGATATAATTCACCCCTCCACTTT.

This rearrangement joins TRBV30 to TRBJ1-5; a weak D match, TRBD1 (6 bases). Trimming removed 0 bases at V and 4 bases at J, with 7 bases between. The CDR3 spans 13 residues. Germline V gene lookup returns CDR1 GTSNPN and CDR2 SVGIG (reference sequence). The chain's CDR3 is CAWSVGQNQPQHF. CDR3 coding DNA: TGTGCCTGGAGTGTTGGACAGAATCAGCCCCAGCATTTT.

The V call is TRBV7-6, the J call TRBJ2-5, with 7 bases aligning to TRBD1. Trimming took 5 bases from V and 4 from J; bases not matched to a gene: 19. The CDR3 extends over 18 amino acids. Germline V gene lookup returns CDR1 SGHVS and CDR2 FNYEAQ. The CDR3: CASSRRPQGGLGRETQYF. DNA for the CDR3: TGTGCCAGCAGCCGACGACCACAAGGGGGCTTGGGAAGAGAGACCCAGTACTTC.

The sample holds one count of this clone. V and J are TRBV7-9 and TRBJ2-5; 8 nucleotides line up with TRBD1. The CDR3 has 15 amino acids. The germline gives CDR1 SEHNR, CDR2 FQNEAQ (reference sequence). The V segment lost 0 bases and the J segment 5 bases; nucleotides outside the gene matches: 5. DNA of the CDR3: TGTGCCAGCAGCTTAGCGCAGGGACAGGTGGAGACCCAGTACTTC. This translates into CASSLAQGQVETQYF. Supplemented by reference TRBV7-9 and TRBJ2-5, the full variable domain reads DTGVSQNPRHKITKRGQNVTFRCDPISEHNRLYWYRQTLGQGPEFLTYFQNEAQLEKSRLLSDRFSAERPKGSFSTLEIQRTEQGDSAMYLCASSLAQGQVETQYFGPGTRLLVL.

This chain connects TRBV19 to TRBJ1-3; no definite D call. CDR1 is LNHDA, CDR2 SQIVND, per germline (reference sequence). The CDR3 contains 13 residues. V shed 4 bases and J shed 1 base, with 5 bases lying between them. DNA of the CDR3: TGTGCCAGTAGTACTCGTTCTGGAAACACCATATATTTT. It encodes CASSTRSGNTIYF.

J is TRBJ2-7 and V is TRBV29-1; a weak D match, TRBD1 (5 bases). Trimming left V 4 bases short and J 5 bases short, with 12 bases between. Germline-derived CDR1 and CDR2 are SQVTM and ANQGSEA. The CDR3 extends over 12 amino acids. For the CDR3, the DNA is TGCAGCGTTGTCCAGGGTCCCCACGAGCAGTACTTC. Protein product: CSVVQGPHEQYF.

V is TRBV5-6 and J is TRBJ1-1, with a possible D match to TRBD1 (5 bases). The CDR3 is 14 residues long. Germline V gene lookup returns CDR1 SGHDT and CDR2 YYEEEE. V shed 1 base and J shed 2 bases, with 9 bases lying between them. The CDR3 sequence: CASSLLQGNTEAFF. Written as DNA, the CDR3 is TGTGCCAGCAGCTTGTTGCAGGGTAACACTGAAGCTTTCTTT.

V is TRBV5-4 and J is TRBJ2-5; TRBD2 might be the D (6 bases). Trimming took off 3 bases at V and 2 bases at J, with 11 bases between the two ends. The germline V gene has CDR1 SGHNT and CDR2 YYREEE (reference sequence). The CDR3 loop spans 14 amino acids. This CDR3 reads CASSWRATQETQYF. The CDR3 DNA follows: TGTGCCAGCAGCTGGAGGGCAACTCAAGAGACCCAGTACTTC.

The genes are TRBV4-3 and TRBJ2-1; 9 bases line up with TRBD2. Germline V lookup: CDR1 LGHNA, CDR2 YSLEER. With V trimmed by 5 bases and J by 10 bases, 15 bases remained unmatched. The CDR3 is made up of 16 amino acids. The CDR3 loop reads CASSRRHSGGPQEQFF. The CDR3 region has the DNA TGCGCCAGCAGCAGGCGGCATAGCGGGGGCCCCCAGGAGCAGTTCTTC.

The chain links TRBV27 to TRBJ1-1, with unresolved D. V lost 0 bases and J 4 bases, leaving 15 bases between the germline ends. This CDR3 contains 16 residues. Germline CDR1 and CDR2: MNHEY and SMNVEV (reference sequence). As DNA, the CDR3 is TGTGCCAGCAGTTTATCGGCCCGTGCACGGGGCACTGAAGCTTTCTTT. This sequence encodes CASSLSARARGTEAFF.

The chain couples TRBV29-1 to TRBJ1-2; D is unresolved. CDR3 length: 14 residues. Between the trimmed V and J ends, which lost 7 bases and 8 bases, there was a span of 23 bases. Germline V gene lookup returns CDR1 SQVTM and CDR2 ANQGSEA. CDR3 coding DNA: TGCAGCGCCGTGGGCCTCGTGGCCCTGGAAGGCTACACCTTC. Its translation is CSAVGLVALEGYTF.

This clone was found a few times. The genes are TRBV10-1 and TRBJ2-2, with D perhaps matching TRBD2 (5 bases). Germline CDR1 WNHNN, CDR2 SYGVQD (reference sequence). This CDR3 has 13 amino acids. V was cut by 5 bases and J by 6 bases, with 10 bases left in between. The CDR3 is CASSRTRPGELFF. DNA of the CDR3: TGCGCCAGCAGTCGGACTCGGCCCGGGGAGCTGTTTTTT.

The chain carries TRBV30 and TRBJ1-2; TRBD1 might be the D (5 bases). Trimming removed 1 base at V and 2 bases at J, with 8 bases between. The germline gives CDR1 GTSNPN, CDR2 SVGIG (reference sequence). This CDR3 spans 13 amino acids. CDR3 in DNA: TGTGCCTGGAGTGCACAGGCAAACTATGGCTACACCTTC. This translates into CAWSAQANYGYTF. Full variable domain (outside the CDR3, taken from reference TRBV30 and TRBJ1-2): SQTIHQWPATLVQPVGSPLSLECTVEGTSNPNLYWYRQAAGRGLQLLFYSVGIGQISSEVPQNLSASRPQDRQFILSSKKLLLSDSGFYLCAWSAQANYGYTFGSGTRLTVV.

This clone has just one count. The chain's CDR3 is CATSDPKPTSTTDTQYF. The CDR3 nucleotides read TGTGCCACCAGTGACCCGAAACCGACTTCGACCACAGATACGCAGTATTTT. V gene TRBV24-1 combines with J gene TRBJ2-3; D not resolved. The V end was cut by 4 bases, the J end by 2 bases, with 18 bases between. CDR3 length equals 17 residues. Germline V gene sequence: CDR1 KGHDR, CDR2 SFDVKD.

This clone was seen only a few times. This chain connects TRBV11-2 to TRBJ2-2; the D is unclear. The V end was cut by 7 bases, the J end by 1 base, with 16 bases between. CDR1 and CDR2 (germline): SGHAT, FQNNGV. This CDR3 has 16 amino acids. The DNA for the CDR3 is TGTGCCAGCATCTCAATCGTGACTTTGAACACCGGGGAGCTGTTTTTT. This gives the protein CASISIVTLNTGELFF.

V is TRBV20-1 and J is TRBJ2-5; possible D gene TRBD1, 5 bases. Germline V gene sequence: CDR1 DFQATT, CDR2 SNEGSKA (reference sequence). The CDR3 runs to 11 residues. CDR3: CSGRVVETQYF. For the CDR3, the DNA is TGCAGCGGCAGGGTCGTAGAGACCCAGTACTTC.

The genes are TRBV6-5 and TRBJ2-7; a weak D match, TRBD2 (5 bases). With 6 bases removed from V and 7 bases from J, the gap between germline ends came to 13 bases. The CDR3 contains 12 residues. Germline CDR1 and CDR2: MNHEY and SVGAGI. CDR3 region: CASRSPGEEQYF. CDR3 nucleotides: TGTGCCAGCAGGTCTCCCGGGGAGGAGCAGTACTTC.

This clone has a single count. The CDR3 nucleotides are TGCGCCAGCAGCCGGGGGTCCGGGGCGCCGGACTACGAGCAGTACTTC. Amino acids: CASSRGSGAPDYEQYF. V is TRBV5-1 and J is TRBJ2-7; D perhaps matches TRBD2 (6 bases). Trimming removed 4 bases at V and 3 bases at J, with 20 bases between. The CDR3 runs to 16 residues. In germline, CDR1 is SGHRS, CDR2 YFSETQ.

In regard to this clone: The same CDR3 is also encoded by other DNA sequences in this sample. The V call is TRBV5-1, the J call TRBJ2-3; D remains ambiguous. The V end was cut by 1 base, the J end by 3 bases, with 3 bases between. Germline CDR1 is SGHRS and CDR2 is YFSETQ. The CDR3 has 12 residues. CDR3 nucleotide sequence: TGCGCCAGCAGCTTGTCTACAGATACGCAGTATTTT. Amino acid sequence: CASSLSTDTQYF.

CDR3 DNA sequence: TGTGCCAGTACTGTTCCGGGACAAAACACTGAAGCTTTCTTT. This sequence encodes CASTVPGQNTEAFF. The V call is TRBV19, the J call TRBJ1-1, with D perhaps matching TRBD1 (6 bases). The CDR3 contains 14 residues. V was shortened by 7 bases and J by 2 bases, with 14 bases between the two germline ends. The germline gives CDR1 LNHDA, CDR2 SQIVND (reference sequence).

This chain's CDR3 is CASSSSGQSSGNTIYF. The CDR3 DNA follows: TGCGCCAGCAGCTCCTCGGGACAGAGCTCTGGAAACACCATATATTTT. The chain has TRBV5-1 and TRBJ1-3; 7 bases align to TRBD1. After removal of 3 bases from V and 0 bases from J, the junction contained 6 bases not matched to a gene. The CDR3 spans 16 residues. Germline lookup yields CDR1 SGHRS and CDR2 YFSETQ.

This rearrangement joins TRBV12-1 to TRBJ2-1; the D call TRBD1 from the table was never checked on the DNA. TRBV12-1 is a pseudogene segment. The CDR3 spans 15 residues. The CDR3 region is CASSPGQGGMNEQFF. Written as DNA, the CDR3 is TGTGCCAGCAGCCCGGGACAGGGGGGGATGAATGAGCAGTTCTTC.

The chain uses TRBV2 and TRBJ2-2, with no clear D. V was shortened by 3 bases and J by 6 bases, with 8 bases between the two germline ends. Per germline, CDR1 SNHLY and CDR2 FYNNEI. This CDR3 contains 13 residues. CDR3 in DNA: TGTGCCAGCAGTGACGTCAGGCCCGGGGAGCTGTTTTTT. Its translation: CASSDVRPGELFF.

The rearrangement links TRBV4-3 to TRBJ2-7, with D perhaps TRBD2 (6 bases). Trimming cost V 3 bases and J 3 bases, with 12 bases left between them. The CDR3 runs 14 residues. Germline loops: CDR1 LGHNA, CDR2 YSLEER. The CDR3 protein is CASSQGTGNYEQYF. The CDR3 DNA reads TGCGCCAGCAGCCAGGGGACTGGGAACTACGAGCAGTACTTC.

This clone appeared a single time. The V call is TRBV7-2, the J call TRBJ2-4; D unclear. V lost 1 base and J lost 0, with 10 bases in between. This CDR3 region has 16 residues. The germline CDR1 and CDR2 sequences are SGHTA and FQGNSA. CDR3 DNA: TGTGCCAGCAGCTTAGTAAACAACGTAGCCAAAAACATTCAGTACTTC. Encoded protein: CASSLVNNVAKNIQYF.

This clone was detected only a few times. Other DNA variants within this sample encode the same CDR3. The rearrangement links TRBV5-1 to TRBJ2-3, with D uncertain. This CDR3 has 12 amino acids. V lost 0 bases and J lost 4, with 3 bases in between. Germline V gives CDR1 SGHRS, CDR2 YFSETQ. Written as DNA, the CDR3 is TGCGCCAGCAGCTTGGCCGCAGATACGCAGTATTTT. Translating gives CASSLAADTQYF.

This clone came up once. The junction does not match germline at one end; this may be a read error. This rearrangement joins TRBV19 to TRBJ2-7; D unresolved. The CDR3 loop spans 12 amino acids. The germline CDR1 and CDR2 sequences are LNHDA and SQIVND (reference sequence). The CDR3 nucleotides are TGTGCCAGTAGTATCGGGTCCTCCGAGCAGTACTTC. This gives the protein CASSIGSSEQYF.